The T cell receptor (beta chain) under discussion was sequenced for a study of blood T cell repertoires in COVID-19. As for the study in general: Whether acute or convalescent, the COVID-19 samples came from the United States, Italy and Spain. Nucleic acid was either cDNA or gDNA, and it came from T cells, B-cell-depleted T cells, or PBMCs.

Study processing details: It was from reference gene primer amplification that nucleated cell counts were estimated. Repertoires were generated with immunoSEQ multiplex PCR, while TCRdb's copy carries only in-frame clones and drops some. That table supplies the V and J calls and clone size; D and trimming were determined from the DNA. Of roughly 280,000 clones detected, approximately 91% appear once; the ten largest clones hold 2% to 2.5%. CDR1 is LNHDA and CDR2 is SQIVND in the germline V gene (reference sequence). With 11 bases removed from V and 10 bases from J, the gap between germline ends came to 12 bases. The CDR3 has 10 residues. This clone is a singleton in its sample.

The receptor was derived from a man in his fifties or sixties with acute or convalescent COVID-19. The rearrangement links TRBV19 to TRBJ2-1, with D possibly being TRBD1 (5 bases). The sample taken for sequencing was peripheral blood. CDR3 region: CAAGGAEQFF. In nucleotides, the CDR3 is TGTGCCGCCGGTGGGGCCGAGCAGTTCTTC.